Sequencing of this T cell receptor beta chain was carried out in a study of vaccination and CD4 T cells after COVID-19. The wider study: Control cultures used a CEFX viral epitope pool, an HIV-1 Nef peptide pool, or no peptide.

The treatment here: approximately nine-day PBMC culture with coronavirus spike peptide pools or control peptides (ViraFEST assay). With the Oncomine TCR Beta short-read assay, DNA from cultured CD4+ T cells was sequenced. A single record per CDR3 protein comes from TCRdb applying MiXCR to the PCR reads. The sample lists some 15,000 distinct CDR3 sequences, 52% seen once, with about 7.2% in the top ten. This clonotype was counted a few times. Its matching antigen is unknown. Losses at the gene ends were 6 bases for V and 3 bases for J; bases not matched to a gene: 13. CDR3 size: 16 residues. Study-wide results and caveats: The study found that a median approximately 86% of reactive clones in convalescent patients appeared only post-vaccination.

The sequencing input was CD4+ T cells from blood, cultured in vitro. The TCR comes from a human donor who had recovered from COVID-19. The V gene is TRBV12-3 or TRBV12-4, the J gene TRBJ2-5, with 7 bases aligning to TRBD1. CDR3 sequence (DNA): TGTGCCAGCAGCCCCTACGAGACAGGGTTAGAAGAGACCCAGTACTTC. Amino acid sequence: CASSPYETGLEETQYF.